What follows are 16 T cell receptor beta chains derived from one specimen sequenced in a study of cytomegalovirus exposure and HLA in healthy donors. Use of 60 Vbeta and 13 Jbeta primers characterized the PCR. The table came from immunoSEQ multiplex PCR; TCRdb's copy has only in-frame clones and leaves some out. The sample includes about 110,000 clones, roughly 80% of them seen just once. Sequencing input: PBMCs. The receptors were gathered from a woman between 40 and 50 years old in good health and CMV-seropositive.

The chain carries TRBV7-3 and TRBJ2-1; TRBD2 matches 7 bases. The CDR3 sequence is 15 residues long. From germline, CDR1 is SGHTA and CDR2 FQGTGA. Losses at the gene ends were 5 bases for V and 1 base for J; bases not matched to a gene: 5. CDR3: CASSTGLGSYNEQFF. CDR3 nucleotide sequence: TGTGCCAGCAGCACAGGACTAGGGTCCTACAATGAGCAGTTCTTC.

V is TRBV19 and J is TRBJ2-5; 10 positions match TRBD1. The germline gives CDR1 LNHDA, CDR2 SQIVND (reference sequence). There are 22 residues in the CDR3. V trimming: 3 bases; J trimming: 5 bases; junction bases outside the gene matches: 27. The CDR3 reads CASSIAGLFENRDRGMGETQYF. The DNA for the CDR3 is TGTGCCAGTAGTATCGCGGGTTTATTCGAAAACCGGGACAGGGGTATGGGTGAGACCCAGTACTTC. Looking up the rest from reference TRBV19 and TRBJ2-5 gives the full variable domain: DGGITQSPKYLFRKEGQNVTLSCEQNLNHDAMYWYRQDPGQGLRLIYYSQIVNDFQKGDIAEGYSVSREKKESFPLTVTSAQKNPTAFYLCASSIAGLFENRDRGMGETQYFGPGTRLLVL.

V gene TRBV7-9 combines with J gene TRBJ2-7; D is possibly TRBD2 (5 bases). The CDR3 spans 14 residues. Trimming shortened V by 4 bases and J by 1 base, and 11 bases separated the two germline ends. Germline assignment: CDR1 SEHNR and CDR2 FQNEAQ (reference sequence). This chain's CDR3 is CASSSGLKSYEQYF. The CDR3, as DNA: TGTGCCAGCAGCTCCGGACTGAAATCCTACGAGCAGTACTTC.

The V call is TRBV13, the J call TRBJ1-1; TRBD1 is a possible D gene (6 bases). V was cut by 5 bases and J by 6 bases, with 16 bases left in between. This CDR3 comprises 14 residues. Germline assignment: CDR1 PRHDT and CDR2 FYEKMQ (reference sequence). CDR3 bases: TGTGCCAGCAGCGGTCCAGGGGATACGGCTGAAGCTTTCTTT. Amino acids: CASSGPGDTAEAFF. Variable domain in full (rest from reference TRBV13 and TRBJ1-1): AAGVIQSPRHLIKEKRETATLKCYPIPRHDTVYWYQQGPGQDPQFLISFYEKMQSDKGSIPDRFSAQQFSDYHSELNMSSLELGDSALYFCASSGPGDTAEAFFGQGTRLTVV.

V usage is TRBV4-3 and J usage is TRBJ2-7; weak D call: TRBD1 (6 bases). Germline assignment: CDR1 LGHNA and CDR2 YSLEER. This CDR3 has 15 residues. Trimming cost V 5 bases and J 2 bases, with 16 bases left between them. CDR3 sequence reads: CASSLNSRGAYEQYF. CDR3 nucleotide sequence: TGCGCCAGCAGCTTAAACTCCAGGGGCGCCTACGAGCAGTACTTC.

The chain carries TRBV27 and TRBJ1-1; 12 bases agree with TRBD1. The CDR3 runs 15 residues. V gave up 4 bases and J gave up 5 bases; unmatched junction bases: 5. The germline gives CDR1 MNHEY, CDR2 SMNVEV (reference sequence). CDR3 bases: TGTGCCAGCAGTTGGGGACAGGGGGCTCGGACTGAAGCTTTCTTT. It specifies CASSWGQGARTEAFF.

The chain employs TRBV7-2 and TRBJ1-6, with TRBD1 as a possible D gene (5 bases). Germline V gene sequence: CDR1 SGHTA, CDR2 FQGNSA. Trimming stripped 3 bases from V and 6 bases from J, with 9 bases between. CDR3 length: 14 residues. The CDR3 coding sequence is TGTGCCAGCAGCTTTCAGGGATCTAATTCACCCCTCCACTTT. Its translation is CASSFQGSNSPLHF.

The J gene is TRBJ2-3, the V gene TRBV29-1; 9 nucleotides align to TRBD2. The CDR3 contains 16 residues. Germline CDR1 SQVTM, CDR2 ANQGSEA. The CDR3 here is CNLPKPTSGLADTQYF. DNA for the CDR3: TGCAACCTCCCTAAGCCTACCTCCGGACTAGCGGATACGCAGTATTTT.

The chain joins TRBV18 to TRBJ2-7; no reliable D call. CDR1 is KGHSH and CDR2 is LQKENI in the germline V gene. The V end lost 3 bases, the J end lost 0 bases, and 9 bases lay between the germline ends. CDR3 length: 14 residues. This chain's CDR3 is CASSPARSSYEQYF. CDR3 nucleotide sequence: TGTGCCAGCTCACCGGCTAGGAGCTCCTACGAGCAGTACTTC.

The CDR3 bases are TGTGCCAGCGGCCCAGGGTATGGGAAAACTGAAGCTTTCTTT. It yields the protein CASGPGYGKTEAFF. The genes are TRBV27 and TRBJ1-1; D possibly corresponds to TRBD1 (5 bases). V was cut by 8 bases and J by 5 bases, with 18 bases left in between. Per germline, CDR1 MNHEY and CDR2 SMNVEV (reference sequence). CDR3 length: 14 amino acids.

V is TRBV2 and J is TRBJ2-7; 13 positions match TRBD2. The CDR3 runs 15 residues. J gave up 3 bases and V 5 bases, and 4 bases lay outside the gene matches. CDR1 and CDR2 from the germline V gene are SNHLY and FYNNEI. DNA for the CDR3: TGTGCCAGCAGTCGGGGACTAGCGGGGATCTACGAGCAGTACTTC. Translated, it gives CASSRGLAGIYEQYF.

This clone showed up just once. This sequence joins TRBV4-1 and TRBJ2-5; TRBD2 is a possible D gene (6 bases). V lost 0 bases to trimming and J lost 3 bases, with 23 bases between them. Germline-derived CDR1 and CDR2 are MGHRA and YSYEKL. The CDR3 length is 19 residues. The DNA of the CDR3 is TGCGCCAGCAGCCAAGAGTTTGGCGGGGCGAGCGGCCCTGAAGAGACCCAGTACTTC. Translation gives CASSQEFGGASGPEETQYF.

In regard to this clone: One end of the junction is discordant with germline, which a read error may explain. The chain has TRBV7-9 and TRBJ1-1; D is unresolved. The CDR3 is made up of 11 amino acids. Germline V gives CDR1 SEHNR, CDR2 FQNEAQ (reference sequence). The CDR3: CSSSPGTEAFF. The CDR3, as DNA: TGTTCCAGCAGCCCGGGCACTGAAGCTTTCTTT. The full variable domain, completed using reference TRBV7-9 and TRBJ1-1, is DTGVSQNPRHKITKRGQNVTFRCDPISEHNRLYWYRQTLGQGPEFLTYFQNEAQLEKSRLLSDRFSAERPKGSFSTLEIQRTEQGDSAMYLCSSSPGTEAFFGQGTRLTVV.

This chain joins TRBV10-1 and TRBJ2-5, with D perhaps TRBD2 (6 bases). TRBJ2-7 matches the DNA end more closely, so the J call is doubtful. The CDR3 sequence is 15 residues long. Germline V CDR1 and CDR2: WNHNN, SYGVQD (reference sequence). This CDR3 reads CASSEISGELDEQYF. The CDR3 nucleotides read TGCGCCAGCAGTGAGATCTCGGGAGAGCTGGACGAGCAGTACTTC.

The V and J genes are TRBV6-5 and TRBJ1-2, with a tentative D call TRBD1 (6 bases). CDR3 length equals 13 residues. Germline CDR1 MNHEY, CDR2 SVGAGI. The V gene lost 6 bases and the J gene lost 4 bases, with 12 bases spanning the gap. CDR3 DNA sequence: TGTGCCAGCAGACTTGGACAGCTCTATGGCTACACCTTC. Amino acid sequence: CASRLGQLYGYTF.

This clone was picked up a small number of times. J is TRBJ2-5 and V is TRBV27; TRBD2 is a possible D gene (5 bases). CDR1 is MNHEY, CDR2 SMNVEV, per germline (reference sequence). This CDR3 has 15 amino acids. V dropped 2 bases and J dropped 5 bases, with 15 bases sitting between them. CDR3: CASSLMHFPGETQYF. CDR3 nucleotides: TGTGCCAGCAGTTTAATGCACTTCCCGGGGGAGACCCAGTACTTC.